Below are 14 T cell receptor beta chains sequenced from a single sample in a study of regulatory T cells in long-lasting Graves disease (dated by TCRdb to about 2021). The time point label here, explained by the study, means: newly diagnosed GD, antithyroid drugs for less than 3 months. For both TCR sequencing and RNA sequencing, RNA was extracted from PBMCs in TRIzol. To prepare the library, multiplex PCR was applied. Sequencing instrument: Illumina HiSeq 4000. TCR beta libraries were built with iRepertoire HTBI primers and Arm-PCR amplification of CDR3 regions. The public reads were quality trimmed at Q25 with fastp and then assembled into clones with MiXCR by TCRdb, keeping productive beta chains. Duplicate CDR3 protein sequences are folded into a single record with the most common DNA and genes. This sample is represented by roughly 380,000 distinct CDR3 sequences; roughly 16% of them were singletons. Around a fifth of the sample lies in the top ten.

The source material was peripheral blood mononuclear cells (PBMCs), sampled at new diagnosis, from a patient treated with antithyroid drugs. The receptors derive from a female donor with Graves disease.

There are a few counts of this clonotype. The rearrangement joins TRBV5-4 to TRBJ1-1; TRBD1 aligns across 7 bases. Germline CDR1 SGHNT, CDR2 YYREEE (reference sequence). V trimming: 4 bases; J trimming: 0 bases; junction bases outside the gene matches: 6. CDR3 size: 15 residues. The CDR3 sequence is CASSGSGTVNTEAFF. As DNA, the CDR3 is TGTGCCAGCAGCGGATCCGGGACAGTGAACACTGAAGCTTTCTTT.

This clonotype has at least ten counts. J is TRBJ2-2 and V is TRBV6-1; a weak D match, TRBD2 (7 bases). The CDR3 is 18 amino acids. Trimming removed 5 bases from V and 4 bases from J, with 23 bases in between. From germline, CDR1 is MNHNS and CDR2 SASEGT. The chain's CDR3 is CASSQLQGGGLGTGELFF. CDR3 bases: TGTGCCAGCAGTCAACTTCAAGGGGGGGGGCTGGGCACCGGGGAGCTGTTTTTT.

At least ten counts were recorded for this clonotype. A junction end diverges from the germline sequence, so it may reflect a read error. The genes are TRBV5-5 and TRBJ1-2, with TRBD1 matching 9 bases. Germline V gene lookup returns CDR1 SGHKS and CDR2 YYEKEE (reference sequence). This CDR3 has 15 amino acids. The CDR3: CASSLAGQGNYGYTF. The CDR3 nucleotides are TGCGCCAGCAGCTTGGCGGGACAGGGAAACTATGGCTACACCTTC.

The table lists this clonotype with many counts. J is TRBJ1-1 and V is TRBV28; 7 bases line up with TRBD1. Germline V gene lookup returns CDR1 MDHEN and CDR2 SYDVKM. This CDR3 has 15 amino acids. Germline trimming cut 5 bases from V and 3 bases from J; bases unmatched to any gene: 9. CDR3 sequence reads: CASSEPGTVDTEAFF. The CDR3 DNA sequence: TGTGCCAGCAGTGAACCAGGGACAGTAGACACTGAAGCTTTCTTT.

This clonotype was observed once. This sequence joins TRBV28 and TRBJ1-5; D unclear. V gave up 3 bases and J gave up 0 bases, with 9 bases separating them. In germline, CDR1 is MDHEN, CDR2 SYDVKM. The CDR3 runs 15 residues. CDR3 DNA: TGTGCCAGCAGTTTTCGAGGGAGTAGCAATCAGCCCCAGCATTTT. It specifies CASSFRGSSNQPQHF.

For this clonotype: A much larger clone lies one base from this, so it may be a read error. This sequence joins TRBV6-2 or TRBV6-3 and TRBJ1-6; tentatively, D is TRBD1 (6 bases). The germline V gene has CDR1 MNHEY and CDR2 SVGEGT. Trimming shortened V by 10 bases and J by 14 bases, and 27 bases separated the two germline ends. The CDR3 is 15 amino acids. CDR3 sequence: CANRPARGLEGALHF. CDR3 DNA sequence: TGTGCCAACAGACCGGCCAGGGGTCTCGAAGGGGCCCTCCACTTT.

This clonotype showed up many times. In DNA form, the CDR3 reads TGCAGTGCTAGTTTTCCTATGAGCGGGAGGTACAATGAGCAGTTCTTC. Its translation is CSASFPMSGRYNEQFF. The rearrangement uses TRBV20-1 and TRBJ2-1; 9 bases are a match to TRBD2. There are 16 residues in the CDR3. Germline V gene lookup returns CDR1 DFQATT and CDR2 SNEGSKA (reference sequence). After removal of 3 bases from V and 4 bases from J, the junction contained 10 bases not matched to a gene.

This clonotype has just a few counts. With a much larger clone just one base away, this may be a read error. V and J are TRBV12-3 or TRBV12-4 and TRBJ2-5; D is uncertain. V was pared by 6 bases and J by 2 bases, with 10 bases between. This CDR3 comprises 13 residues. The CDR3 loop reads CASSRSPQETQYF. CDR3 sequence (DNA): TGTGCCAGCAGCCGGAGCCCTCAAGAGACCCAGTACTTC.

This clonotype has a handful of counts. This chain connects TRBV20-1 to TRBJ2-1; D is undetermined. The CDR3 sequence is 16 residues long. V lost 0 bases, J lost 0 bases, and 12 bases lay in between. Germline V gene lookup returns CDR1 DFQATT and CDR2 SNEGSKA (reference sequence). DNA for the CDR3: TGCAGTGCTAGAGATCGGTGGGAAAGCTCCTACAATGAGCAGTTCTTC. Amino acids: CSARDRWESSYNEQFF.

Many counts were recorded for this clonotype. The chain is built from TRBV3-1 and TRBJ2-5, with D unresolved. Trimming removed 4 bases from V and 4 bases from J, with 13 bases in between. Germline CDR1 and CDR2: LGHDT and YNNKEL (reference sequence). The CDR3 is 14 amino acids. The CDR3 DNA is TGTGCCAGCAGCCTCTCGAATTTACGAGAGACCCAGTACTTC. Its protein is CASSLSNLRETQYF.

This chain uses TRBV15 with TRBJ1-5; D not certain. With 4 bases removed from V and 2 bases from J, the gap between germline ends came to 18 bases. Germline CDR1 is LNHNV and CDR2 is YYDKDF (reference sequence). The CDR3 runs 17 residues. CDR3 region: CATSKEGGRRGNQPQHF. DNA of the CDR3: TGTGCCACCAGCAAAGAAGGAGGACGCCGGGGCAATCAGCCCCAGCATTTT. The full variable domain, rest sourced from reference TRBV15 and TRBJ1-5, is DAMVIQNPRYQVTQFGKPVTLSCSQTLNHNVMYWYQQKSSQAPKLLFHYYDKDFNNEADTPDNFQSRRPNTSFCFLDIRSPGLGDTAMYLCATSKEGGRRGNQPQHFGDGTRLSIL.

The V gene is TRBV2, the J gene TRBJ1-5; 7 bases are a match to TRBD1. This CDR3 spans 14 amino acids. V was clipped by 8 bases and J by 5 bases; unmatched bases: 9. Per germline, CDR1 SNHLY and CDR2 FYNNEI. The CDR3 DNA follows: TGTGCCAGCGGTCAGACAGGGACGGATCAGCCCCAGCATTTT. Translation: CASGQTGTDQPQHF.

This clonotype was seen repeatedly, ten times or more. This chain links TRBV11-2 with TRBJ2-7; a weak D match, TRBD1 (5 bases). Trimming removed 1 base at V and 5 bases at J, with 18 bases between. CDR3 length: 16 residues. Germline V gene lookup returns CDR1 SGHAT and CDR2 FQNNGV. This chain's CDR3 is CASSLAGASFTHEQYF. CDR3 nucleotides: TGTGCCAGCAGCTTAGCTGGGGCTAGTTTTACCCACGAGCAGTACTTC. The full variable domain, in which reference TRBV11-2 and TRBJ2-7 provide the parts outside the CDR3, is EAGVAQSPRYKIIEKRQSVAFWCNPISGHATLYWYQQILGQGPKLLIQFQNNGVVDDSQLPKDRFSAERLKGVDSTLKIQPAKLEDSAVYLCASSLAGASFTHEQYFGPGTRLTVT.

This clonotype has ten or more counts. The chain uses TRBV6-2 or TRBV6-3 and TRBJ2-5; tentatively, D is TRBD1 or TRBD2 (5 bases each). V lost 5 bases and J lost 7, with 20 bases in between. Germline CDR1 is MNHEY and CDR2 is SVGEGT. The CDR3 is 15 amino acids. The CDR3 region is CASSTSRDQRRTQYF. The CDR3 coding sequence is TGTGCCAGCAGTACCTCCCGGGACCAACGACGGACCCAGTACTTC.